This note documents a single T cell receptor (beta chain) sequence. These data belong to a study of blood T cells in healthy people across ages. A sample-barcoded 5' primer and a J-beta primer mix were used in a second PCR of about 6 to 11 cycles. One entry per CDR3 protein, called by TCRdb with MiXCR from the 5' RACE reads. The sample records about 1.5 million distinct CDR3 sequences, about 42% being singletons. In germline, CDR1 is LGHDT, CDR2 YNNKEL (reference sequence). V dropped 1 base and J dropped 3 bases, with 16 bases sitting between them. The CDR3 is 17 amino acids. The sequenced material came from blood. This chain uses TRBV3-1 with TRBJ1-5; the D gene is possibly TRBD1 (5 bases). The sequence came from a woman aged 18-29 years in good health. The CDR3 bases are TGTGCCAGCAGCCAAGGCGACTTACGGGGCACCAATCAGCCCCAGCATTTT. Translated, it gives CASSQGDLRGTNQPQHF.